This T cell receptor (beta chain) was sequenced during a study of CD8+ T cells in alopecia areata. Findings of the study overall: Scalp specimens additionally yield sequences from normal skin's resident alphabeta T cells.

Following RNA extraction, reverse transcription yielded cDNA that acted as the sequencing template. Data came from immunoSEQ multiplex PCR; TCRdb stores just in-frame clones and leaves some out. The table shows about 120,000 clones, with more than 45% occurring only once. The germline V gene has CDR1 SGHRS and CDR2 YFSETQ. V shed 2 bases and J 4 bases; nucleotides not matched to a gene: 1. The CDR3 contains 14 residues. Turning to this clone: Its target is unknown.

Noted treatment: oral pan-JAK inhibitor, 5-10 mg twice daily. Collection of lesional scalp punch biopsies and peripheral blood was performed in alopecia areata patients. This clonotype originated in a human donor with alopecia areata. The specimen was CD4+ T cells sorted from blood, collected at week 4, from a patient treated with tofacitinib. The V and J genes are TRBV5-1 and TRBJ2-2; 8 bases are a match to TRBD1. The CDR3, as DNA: TGCGCCAGCAGCTTTACAGGGGGCACCGGGGAGCTGTTTTTT. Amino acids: CASSFTGGTGELFF.